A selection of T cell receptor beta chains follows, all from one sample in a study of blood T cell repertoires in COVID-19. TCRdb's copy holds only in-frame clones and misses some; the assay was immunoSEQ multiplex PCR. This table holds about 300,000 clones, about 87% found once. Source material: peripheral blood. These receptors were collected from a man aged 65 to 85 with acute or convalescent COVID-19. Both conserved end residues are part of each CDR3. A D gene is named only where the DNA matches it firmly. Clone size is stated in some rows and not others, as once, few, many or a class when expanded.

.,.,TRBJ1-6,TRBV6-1,TGTGCCAGCAGTGAAAGTGGCCCACCCCTCCACTTT,CASSESGPPLHF
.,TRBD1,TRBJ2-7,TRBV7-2,TGTGCCAGCAGCTTTGCACAGGGGGCCGAGCAGTACTTC,CASSFAQGAEQYF
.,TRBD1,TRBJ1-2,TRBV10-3,TGTGCCATCGGCGGACAGGGAGTACCCTATGGCTACACCTTC,CAIGGQGVPYGYTF
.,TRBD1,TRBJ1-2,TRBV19,TGTGCCAGTAACCCGAACAGGGGAGGACGAGAGGGCTACACCTTC,CASNPNRGGREGYTF
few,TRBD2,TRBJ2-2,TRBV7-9,TGTGCCAGCAGCCCCCGGACTAGCGGGAACACCGGGGAGCTGTTTTTT,CASSPRTSGNTGELFF
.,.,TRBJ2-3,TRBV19,TGTGCCAGTACCCTAAAGGGGCACGGCGCAGATACGCAGTATTTT,CASTLKGHGADTQYF
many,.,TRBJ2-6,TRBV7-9,TGTGCCAGCAGCGTAGGGGTACCCCTCAGGGGATCTGGGGCCAACGTCCTGACTTTC,CASSVGVPLRGSGANVLTF
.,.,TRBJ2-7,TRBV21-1,TGTGCCAGCTTTCGGTACGAGCAGTACTTC,CASFRYEQYF
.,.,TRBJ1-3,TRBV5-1,TGCGCCAGCAGCTTGGACAGAAGCTCTGGAAACACCATATATTTT,CASSLDRSSGNTIYF
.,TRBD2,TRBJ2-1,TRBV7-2,TGTGCCAGCAGCTTCCCGGGACTAGCGGGGGGGCAGTTCTTC,CASSFPGLAGGQFF
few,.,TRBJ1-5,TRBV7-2,TGTGCCAGCAGCTTAGGGTACAAGAATCAGCCCCAGCATTTT,CASSLGYKNQPQHF
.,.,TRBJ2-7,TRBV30,TGTGCCTGGAGTGTACTCTCCTACGAGCAGTACTTC,CAWSVLSYEQYF
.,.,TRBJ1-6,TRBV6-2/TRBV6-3,TGTGCCAGCAGTTACCTGGTGGGGAGGGAGAATTCACCCCTCCACTTT,CASSYLVGRENSPLHF
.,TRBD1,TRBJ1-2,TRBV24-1,TGTGCCACCAGTGACGGGACAGCTGCCGGTGGCTACACCTTC,CATSDGTAAGGYTF
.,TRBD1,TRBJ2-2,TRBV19,TGTGCCAGTAGTGCCGCCAGGGGGCTTAACACCGGGGAGCTGTTTTTT,CASSAARGLNTGELFF
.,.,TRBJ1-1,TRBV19,TGTGCCAGTAGTATGGGACTTGTTTTTAGTGAGAACACTGAAGCTTTCTTT,CASSMGLVFSENTEAFF
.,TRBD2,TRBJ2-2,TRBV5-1,TGCGCCAGCAGCTTGGCCGGCGGGAGGGCCTCATCGGGGGAGCTGTTTTTT,CASSLAGGRASSGELFF
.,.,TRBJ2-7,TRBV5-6,TGTGCCAGCAGCTCCCCGGGCAGGGTTGTATACGAGCAGTACTTC,CASSSPGRVVYEQYF
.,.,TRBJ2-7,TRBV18,TGTGCCAGCTCACCACGGACTGCGTCCTCCTACGAGCAGTACTTC,CASSPRTASSYEQYF
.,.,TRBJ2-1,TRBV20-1,TGCAGTGCTAGTAGGCAGGGAATCTACAATGAGCAGTTCTTC,CSASRQGIYNEQFF
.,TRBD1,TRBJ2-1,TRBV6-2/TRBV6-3,TGTGCCAGCAGCTCAACCCCCCGGGACAGATACAATGAGCAGTTCTTC,CASSSTPRDRYNEQFF
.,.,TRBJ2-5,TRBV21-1,TGTGCCAGCAGCGTCCCTCAAACAGGGCGTATTGAGACCCAGTACTTC,CASSVPQTGRIETQYF
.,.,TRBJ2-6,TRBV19,TGTGCCAGTAACGCTAAATTCACAGGCGGCTCTGGGGCCAACGTCCTGACTTTC,CASNAKFTGGSGANVLTF
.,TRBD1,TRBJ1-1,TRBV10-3,TGTGCCATCAGTAGTCCTACCGGGACAGGGGTCACTGAAGCTTTCTTT,CAISSPTGTGVTEAFF
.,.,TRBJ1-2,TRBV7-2,TGTGCCAGCAGCTTAGAGGGGCAAGCTGGGGGCGGCTACACCTTC,CASSLEGQAGGGYTF
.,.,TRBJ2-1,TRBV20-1,TGCAGTGCTAGTTTGTATAGCTCCTACAATGAGCAGTTCTTC,CSASLYSSYNEQFF
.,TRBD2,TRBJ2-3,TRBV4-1,TGCGCCAGCAGCCAAGCGGGGGGGTTAGCAGTAGATACGCAGTATTTT,CASSQAGGLAVDTQYF
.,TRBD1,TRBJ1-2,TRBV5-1,TGCGCCAGCAGCTTGATGGGGACAGGCCAGGGGAATGGCTACACCTTC,CASSLMGTGQGNGYTF
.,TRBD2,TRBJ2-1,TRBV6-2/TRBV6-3,TGTGCCAGCAGTTACTCGAGGGCTAGCGGGAGGAATGAGCAGTTCTTC,CASSYSRASGRNEQFF
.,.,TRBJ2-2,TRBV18,TGTGCCAGCTCACCACAGGGGACCGGGGAGCTGTTTTTT,CASSPQGTGELFF
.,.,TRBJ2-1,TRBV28,TGTGCCAGCAAGACACCTGCCGATGAGCAGTTCTTC,CASKTPADEQFF
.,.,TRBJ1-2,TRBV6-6,TGTGCCAGCTTAGATACAGGAAGGGGATACTCTGGCTACACCTTC,CASLDTGRGYSGYTF